The 20 T cell receptor beta chains in this list originate from one sample, sequenced in a study of T cell repertoires in urothelial bladder cancer. Profiling relied on immunoSEQ multiplex PCR, and the TCRdb table lists in-frame clones only, not all of them. The table records several thousand clones, 50% to 75% of them present only once. Sequencing used tumor-infiltrating cells from bladder cancer. The receptors come from a human donor with urothelial carcinoma.

The chain combines TRBV6-1 with TRBJ1-2; 9 nucleotides agree with TRBD1. This CDR3 spans 14 amino acids. Germline V CDR1 and CDR2: MNHNS, SASEGT. The V and J ends lost 4 bases and 4 bases, in that order; junction bases with no gene match: 4. CDR3 protein: CASSGGQGSYGYTF. The CDR3 nucleotides are TGTGCCAGCAGTGGGGGACAGGGAAGCTATGGCTACACCTTC.

In its sample, this clone was seen a few times. The chain is built from TRBV4-1 and TRBJ1-1; D ambiguous. Germline V lookup: CDR1 MGHRA, CDR2 YSYEKL. With 4 bases removed from V and 2 bases from J, the gap between germline ends came to 11 bases. The CDR3 runs 14 residues. This chain's CDR3 is CASSPYASNTEAFF. CDR3 in DNA: TGCGCCAGCAGCCCGTACGCCAGTAACACTGAAGCTTTCTTT.

The chain's CDR3 is CASSLGRALLRDTQYF. In nucleotides, the CDR3 is TGTGCCAGCAGCTTAGGACGCGCGCTCCTCAGGGATACGCAGTATTTT. This chain links TRBV7-2 with TRBJ2-3; D gene ambiguous. CDR3 length: 16 residues. The V and J ends lost 1 base and 6 bases respectively, with 17 bases between them. The V gene's germline CDR1 is SGHTA and CDR2 FQGNSA.

This chain connects TRBV5-1 to TRBJ1-5; 9 bases match TRBD1. Germline V gene data show CDR1 as SGHRS and CDR2 as YFSETQ. The CDR3 is 15 residues long. The J segment lost 1 base and the V segment lost 4 bases, leaving 3 bases of the junction unmatched. This CDR3 is CASSATGGSNQPQHF. CDR3 DNA sequence: TGCGCCAGCAGCGCCACAGGGGGCAGCAATCAGCCCCAGCATTTT.

The chain employs TRBV2 and TRBJ1-3; no reliable D call. Germline V lookup: CDR1 SNHLY, CDR2 FYNNEI. V lost 5 bases and J 1 base, leaving 9 bases between the germline ends. The CDR3 covers 14 residues. The CDR3: CASSPGESGNTIYF. CDR3 nucleotides: TGTGCCAGCAGTCCCGGGGAATCTGGAAACACCATATATTTT. Filled out from reference TRBV2 and TRBJ1-3, the complete variable domain reads EPEVTQTPSHQVTQMGQEVILRCVPISNHLYFYWYRQILGQKVEFLVSFYNNEISEKSEIFDDQFSVERPDGSNFTLKIRSTKLEDSAMYFCASSPGESGNTIYFGEGSWLTVV.

This chain uses TRBV25-1 with TRBJ2-1, with a tentative D call TRBD1 (5 bases). Germline assignment: CDR1 MGHDK and CDR2 SYGVNS. Trimming left V 6 bases short and J 0 bases short, with 12 bases between. The CDR3 sequence is 15 residues long. The CDR3 region has the DNA TGTGCCAGCAGCTCAGGGCGTAGCTCCTACAATGAGCAGTTCTTC. The encoded protein is CASSSGRSSYNEQFF.

This clone was found many times. This chain links TRBV7-6 with TRBJ2-1, with a tentative D call TRBD1 (5 bases). CDR1 and CDR2 (germline): SGHVS, FNYEAQ. This CDR3 is 11 amino acids long. The V and J ends lost 5 bases and 15 bases respectively, with 14 bases between them. CDR3 sequence: CASSIDSRLFF. CDR3 nucleotides: TGTGCCAGCAGCATAGACAGTCGTCTGTTCTTC.

DNA for the CDR3: TGTGCCAGCAGCTTTTCATGGCGGGGGGAGCAGTACTTC. Protein product: CASSFSWRGEQYF. The J gene is TRBJ2-7, the V gene TRBV5-6, with 7 bases aligning to TRBD2. Trimming took 2 bases from V and 7 from J; bases not matched to a gene: 6. Germline V lookup: CDR1 SGHDT, CDR2 YYEEEE. This CDR3 has 13 amino acids.

The chain has TRBV10-3 and TRBJ1-1, with TRBD1 as a possible D gene (6 bases). Looked up from germline, CDR1 is ENHRY and CDR2 is SYGVKD. V gave up 6 bases and J gave up 3 bases, with 14 bases separating them. The CDR3 extends over 14 amino acids. This chain's CDR3 is CAIRPASGDTEAFF. The CDR3 coding sequence is TGTGCCATCAGACCAGCTTCAGGGGACACTGAAGCTTTCTTT.

J is TRBJ2-7 and V is TRBV5-1; 8 bases are a match to TRBD1. The CDR3 runs 13 residues. The ends lost 4 bases at V and 3 bases at J; junction bases unmatched: 3. Germline V gives CDR1 SGHRS, CDR2 YFSETQ. The CDR3 bases are TGCGCCAGCAGCAAAGGACAGGGCTACGAGCAGTACTTC. Translated, it gives CASSKGQGYEQYF.

This clone was seen ten or more times. The chain combines TRBV4-1 with TRBJ1-2; D might be TRBD1 (5 bases). There are 12 residues in the CDR3. Trimming removed 7 bases at V and 3 bases at J, with 9 bases between. Germline loops: CDR1 MGHRA, CDR2 YSYEKL. This CDR3 reads CASNQGDYGYTF. In DNA form, the CDR3 reads TGCGCCAGCAACCAGGGAGACTATGGCTACACCTTC.

Sample share makes this clone medium-sized (0.01 to 0.1%). This chain uses TRBV27 with TRBJ1-6, with D possibly TRBD1 on 5 matching bases. V was clipped by 2 bases and J by 0 bases, with 8 bases between them. The CDR3 runs to 16 residues. Germline V gene data show CDR1 as MNHEY and CDR2 as SMNVEV (reference sequence). CDR3 loop: CASSLKGVSYNSPLHF. CDR3 in DNA: TGTGCCAGCAGTTTAAAAGGGGTCTCCTATAATTCACCCCTCCACTTT.

V and J are TRBV7-9 and TRBJ1-1, with D unclear. CDR1 and CDR2 (germline): SEHNR, FQNEAQ (reference sequence). V lost 7 bases and J lost 3, with 6 bases in between. The CDR3 covers 11 residues. The CDR3 nucleotides are TGTGCCAGCACCAAGGACACTGAAGCTTTCTTT. It codes for CASTKDTEAFF.

Only one count was recorded for this clone. The chain links TRBV5-4 to TRBJ1-4; the match to TRBD1 covers 7 bases. This CDR3 has 16 residues. The junction had 6 bases not matched to a gene; V was cut back by 1 base and J by 3 bases. Germline CDR1 SGHNT, CDR2 YYREEE (reference sequence). The CDR3 DNA reads TGTGCCAGCAGCTTGAGTCCGGGACAGCCTAATGAAAAACTGTTTTTT. It encodes CASSLSPGQPNEKLFF.

The chain has TRBV7-8 and TRBJ2-7; no definite D call. Germline V CDR1 and CDR2: SGHVS, FQNEAQ. This CDR3 comprises 14 residues. V was clipped by 5 bases and J by 4 bases, with 15 bases between them. CDR3 amino acids: CASSPPWATYEQYF. CDR3 bases: TGTGCCAGCAGCCCCCCGTGGGCGACGTACGAGCAGTACTTC.

V and J are TRBV27 and TRBJ1-6; 8 positions agree with TRBD1. CDR1 is MNHEY and CDR2 is SMNVEV in the germline V gene (reference sequence). V shed 4 bases, J shed 7 bases, and the junction held 6 bases outside the gene matches. The CDR3 has 15 residues. The CDR3 sequence: CASSSKTGDNSPLHF. CDR3 nucleotide sequence: TGTGCCAGCAGTTCCAAGACAGGGGACAATTCACCCCTCCACTTT.

There are a few counts of this clone. The V and J genes are TRBV6-5 and TRBJ2-7, with 12 positions matching TRBD1. Trimming removed 4 bases from V and 3 bases from J; junction bases left unmatched: 4. This CDR3 has 15 residues. Germline-derived CDR1 and CDR2 are MNHEY and SVGAGI. The CDR3 sequence: CASSSGTGGRYEQYF. DNA of the CDR3: TGTGCCAGCAGTTCCGGGACAGGGGGCCGCTACGAGCAGTACTTC.

CDR3 protein: CAISGGSVTGELFF. The CDR3 DNA reads as TGTGCCATCAGCGGAGGTTCGGTCACCGGGGAGCTGTTTTTT. This sequence joins TRBV10-3 and TRBJ2-2; D is perhaps TRBD2 (5 bases). This CDR3 region has 14 residues. Per germline, CDR1 ENHRY and CDR2 SYGVKD. V shed 6 bases and J shed 4 bases, with 12 bases lying between them.

This clone has just a few counts. The chain uses TRBV2 and TRBJ1-4; 7 bases are shared with TRBD1. CDR1 and CDR2 from the germline V gene are SNHLY and FYNNEI. V was pared by 6 bases and J by 7 bases, with 5 bases of the junction left unmatched. The CDR3 has 13 amino acids. The CDR3 region has the DNA TGTGCCAGCAGACGGGACAGCACTGAAAAACTGTTTTTT. Encoded protein: CASRRDSTEKLFF.

The chain uses TRBV5-5 and TRBJ1-3; no definite D call. Germline lookup yields CDR1 SGHKS and CDR2 YYEKEE (reference sequence). V was pared by 4 bases and J by 8 bases, with 13 bases between. The CDR3 covers 13 residues. This CDR3 reads CASSPFGKDTIYF. CDR3 in DNA: TGTGCCAGCAGCCCCTTTGGAAAAGACACCATATATTTT. The full variable domain, completed using reference TRBV5-5 and TRBJ1-3, is DAGVTQSPTHLIKTRGQQVTLRCSPISGHKSVSWYQQVLGQGPQFIFQYYEKEERGRGNFPDRFSARQFPNYSSELNVNALLLGDSALYLCASSPFGKDTIYFGEGSWLTVV.